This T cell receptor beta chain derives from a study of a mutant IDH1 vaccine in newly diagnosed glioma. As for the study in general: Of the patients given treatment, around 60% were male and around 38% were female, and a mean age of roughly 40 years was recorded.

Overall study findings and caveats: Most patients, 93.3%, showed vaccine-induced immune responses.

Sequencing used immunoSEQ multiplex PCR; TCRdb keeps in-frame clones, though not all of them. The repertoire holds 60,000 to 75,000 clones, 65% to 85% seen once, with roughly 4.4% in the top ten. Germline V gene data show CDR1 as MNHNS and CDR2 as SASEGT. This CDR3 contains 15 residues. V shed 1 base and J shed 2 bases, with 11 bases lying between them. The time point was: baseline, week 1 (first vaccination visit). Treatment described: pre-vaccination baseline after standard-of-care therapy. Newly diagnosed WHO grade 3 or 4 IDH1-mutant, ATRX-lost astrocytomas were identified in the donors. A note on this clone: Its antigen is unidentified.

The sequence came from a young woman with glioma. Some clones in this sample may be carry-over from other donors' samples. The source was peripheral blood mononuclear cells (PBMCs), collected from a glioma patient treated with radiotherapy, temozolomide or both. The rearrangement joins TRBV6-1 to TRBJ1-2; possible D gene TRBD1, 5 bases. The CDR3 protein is CASSEEMAGNYGYTF. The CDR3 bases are TGTGCCAGCAGTGAAGAGATGGCAGGGAACTATGGCTACACCTTC.